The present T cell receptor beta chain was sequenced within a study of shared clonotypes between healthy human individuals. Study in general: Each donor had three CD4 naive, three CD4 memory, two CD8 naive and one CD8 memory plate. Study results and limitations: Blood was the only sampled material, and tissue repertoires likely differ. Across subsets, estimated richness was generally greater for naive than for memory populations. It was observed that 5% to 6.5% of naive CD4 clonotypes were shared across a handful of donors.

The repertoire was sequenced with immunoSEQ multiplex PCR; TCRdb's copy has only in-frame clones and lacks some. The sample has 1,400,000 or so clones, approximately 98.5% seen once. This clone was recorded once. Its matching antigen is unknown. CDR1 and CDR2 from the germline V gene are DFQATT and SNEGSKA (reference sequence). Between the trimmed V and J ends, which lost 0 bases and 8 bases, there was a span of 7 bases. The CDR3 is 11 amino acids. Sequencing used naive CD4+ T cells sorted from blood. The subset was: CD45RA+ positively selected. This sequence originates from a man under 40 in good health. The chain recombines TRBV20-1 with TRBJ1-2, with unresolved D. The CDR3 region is CSAREKGGYTF. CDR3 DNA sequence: TGCAGTGCTAGAGAGAAGGGCGGCTACACCTTC.